These 28 T cell receptor beta chains share one sample of origin, sequenced in a study of blood T cell repertoires in COVID-19. Method: immunoSEQ multiplex PCR; TCRdb's copy keeps in-frame clones and lacks some. This sample has about 250,000 clones; around 90% occur once, and the top ten carry 1.5% to 2%. Sequenced material: PBMCs or T cells enriched from blood (not recorded which). All receptors come from a woman in her forties or fifties who had recovered from COVID-19.

This clone was picked up one time. The chain has TRBV5-4 and TRBJ2-7; 7 bases align to TRBD2. The CDR3 length is 16 residues. Germline assignment: CDR1 SGHNT and CDR2 YYREEE (reference sequence). With 0 bases clipped from V and 2 bases from J, the junction kept 8 bases outside the gene matches. The CDR3 region has the DNA TGTGCCAGCAGCTTGGGCGCCCTAGCGGAGACCTACGAGCAGTACTTC. Its translation is CASSLGALAETYEQYF.

The rearrangement uses TRBV7-8 and TRBJ1-2, with D unresolved. Trimming removed 0 bases from V and 1 base from J, with 12 bases in between. CDR1 and CDR2 from the germline V gene are SGHVS and FQNEAQ. The CDR3 totals 16 residues. The chain's CDR3 is CASSLAHRNFNYGYTF. CDR3 DNA: TGTGCCAGCAGCTTAGCCCATCGTAACTTTAACTATGGCTACACCTTC.

This chain joins TRBV7-2 and TRBJ1-4; perhaps TRBD1 as D (5 bases). V was pared by 3 bases and J by 7 bases, with 15 bases between. The CDR3 extends over 15 amino acids. The V gene's germline CDR1 is SGHTA and CDR2 FQGNSA. The DNA of the CDR3 is TGTGCCAGCAGCTTGACGACAGCTAGGGTTGAAAAACTGTTTTTT. Encoded protein: CASSLTTARVEKLFF.

DNA for the CDR3: TGTGCCACCAGTGACCCCAGCGGGAGTCGGGTCAATGAGCAGTTCTTC. Protein sequence: CATSDPSGSRVNEQFF. This chain joins TRBV24-1 and TRBJ2-1, with 8 bases identical to TRBD2. Trimming removed 4 bases from V and 6 bases from J; junction bases left unmatched: 10. The CDR3 sequence is 16 residues long. The germline gives CDR1 KGHDR, CDR2 SFDVKD.

V is TRBV5-8 and J is TRBJ2-2; TRBD1 matches 7 bases. Unmatched junction bases numbered 3, after V lost 1 base and J lost 6 bases. This CDR3 comprises 14 residues. Per the germline V gene, CDR1 is SGHTS and CDR2 is YDEGEE. The CDR3 loop reads CASSLRGRPGELFF. CDR3 DNA sequence: TGTGCCAGCAGCTTGAGGGGGCGGCCCGGGGAGCTGTTTTTT.

This rearrangement joins TRBV5-1 to TRBJ2-1, with D possibly matching TRBD1 (6 bases). The CDR3 is made up of 15 amino acids. With 4 bases removed from V and 7 bases from J, the gap between germline ends came to 18 bases. CDR1 is SGHRS, CDR2 YFSETQ, per germline. CDR3 coding DNA: TGCGCCAGCAGCGTATTCCGGGACAAAAAAAATGAGCAGTTCTTC. It translates to CASSVFRDKKNEQFF.

CDR3 region: CASSQTLTQGAGTEAFF. The CDR3 DNA is TGTGCCAGCTCACAAACCCTAACACAGGGGGCCGGGACTGAAGCTTTCTTT. The chain carries TRBV18 and TRBJ1-1, with 9 bases matching TRBD1. The trim removed 4 bases at V and 5 bases at J, leaving 14 bases unmatched. The CDR3 has 17 residues. Germline values: CDR1 KGHSH, CDR2 LQKENI.

The rearrangement uses TRBV2 and TRBJ2-1; TRBD2 matches at 10 bases. Germline lookup yields CDR1 SNHLY and CDR2 FYNNEI. With 6 bases clipped from V and 3 bases from J, the junction kept 5 bases outside the gene matches. The CDR3 is 15 amino acids. In nucleotides, the CDR3 is TGTGCCAGCAGGAAAGGACTAGCGGACTACAATGAGCAGTTCTTC. The encoded protein is CASRKGLADYNEQFF.

In its sample, this clone was seen a few times. The genes are TRBV6-2 or TRBV6-3 and TRBJ2-6; the D gene is possibly TRBD1 (7 bases). V was shortened by 5 bases and J by 0 bases, with 23 bases between the two germline ends. Germline V lookup: CDR1 MNHEY, CDR2 SVGEGT. The CDR3 is 20 amino acids. The CDR3 sequence: CASSDAGQRRPSSGANVLTF. DNA for the CDR3: TGTGCCAGCAGTGACGCGGGACAGCGAAGGCCCAGCTCTGGGGCCAACGTCCTGACTTTC.

The rearrangement joins TRBV2 to TRBJ2-7, with D possibly TRBD1 on 6 matching bases. The CDR3 is 13 amino acids. CDR1 is SNHLY, CDR2 FYNNEI, per germline. With 6 bases removed from V and 2 bases from J, the gap between germline ends came to 11 bases. The CDR3 spells CASSPGTTYEQYF. The CDR3 DNA reads as TGTGCCAGCAGCCCCGGGACAACCTACGAGCAGTACTTC.

The rearrangement uses TRBV7-9 and TRBJ1-2; maybe TRBD1 (5 bases). The CDR3 contains 13 residues. CDR1 and CDR2 (germline): SEHNR, FQNEAQ (reference sequence). Trimming left V 2 bases short and J 8 bases short, with 12 bases between. This CDR3 is CASSLMSGQGYTF. CDR3 nucleotide sequence: TGTGCCAGCAGCTTAATGTCAGGACAAGGCTACACCTTC.

The chain is built from TRBV7-8 and TRBJ2-1; 10 bases line up with TRBD2. Germline-derived CDR1 and CDR2 are SGHVS and FQNEAQ. The junction had 1 base not matched to a gene; V was cut back by 1 base and J by 1 base. CDR3 length equals 16 residues. The CDR3 spells CASSLGGLASYNEQFF. In DNA, the CDR3 is TGTGCCAGCAGCTTAGGGGGACTAGCGTCCTACAATGAGCAGTTCTTC.

The chain couples TRBV6-5 to TRBJ2-7; 7 positions match TRBD1. Germline V lookup: CDR1 MNHEY, CDR2 SVGAGI. The CDR3 totals 14 residues. V shed 0 bases and J 4 bases; nucleotides not matched to a gene: 3. The CDR3: CASSYSSQGYEQYF. The CDR3 region has the DNA TGTGCCAGCAGTTACTCGTCACAGGGGTACGAGCAGTACTTC.

V is TRBV9 and J is TRBJ2-5; D is unclear. Germline-derived CDR1 and CDR2 are SGDLS and YYNGEE. The CDR3 spans 13 residues. V was trimmed by 3 bases and J by 0 bases, leaving 6 bases between them. The CDR3: CASSDGYQETQYF. CDR3 DNA sequence: TGTGCCAGCAGCGACGGGTACCAAGAGACCCAGTACTTC.

The J gene is TRBJ2-7, the V gene TRBV6-1; D is perhaps TRBD1 (6 bases). The germline V gene encodes CDR1 MNHNS and CDR2 SASEGT. V was clipped by 2 bases and J by 3 bases, with 11 bases between them. The CDR3 has 14 residues. The CDR3 sequence: CASSEMVRGYEQYF. CDR3 nucleotide sequence: TGTGCCAGCAGTGAAATGGTCAGGGGCTACGAGCAGTACTTC.

CDR3 residues: CASSQRRASNYEQYF. The CDR3 DNA reads as TGTGCCAGCAGCCAAAGACGGGCTAGCAACTACGAGCAGTACTTC. The gene calls are TRBV3-1 (or the pseudogene TRBV3-2) and TRBJ2-7; possibly TRBD2 for D (5 bases). V lost 2 bases, J lost 3 bases, and 14 bases lay in between. Germline CDR1 and CDR2: LGHDT and YNNKEL (reference sequence). This CDR3 comprises 15 residues.

There are a few counts of this clone. CDR3 loop: CASGSGDTEAFF. The CDR3 bases are TGTGCCAGCGGTTCAGGGGACACTGAAGCTTTCTTT. The chain recombines TRBV28 with TRBJ1-1; tentatively, D is TRBD1 (6 bases). With 8 bases removed from V and 3 bases from J, the gap between germline ends came to 10 bases. CDR1 and CDR2 from the germline V gene are MDHEN and SYDVKM. The CDR3 is 12 residues long. Looking up the rest from reference TRBV28 and TRBJ1-1 gives the full variable domain: DVKVTQSSRYLVKRTGEKVFLECVQDMDHENMFWYRQDPGLGLRLIYFSYDVKMKEKGDIPEGYSVSREKKERFSLILESASTNQTSMYLCASGSGDTEAFFGQGTRLTVV.

This chain connects TRBV28 to TRBJ2-7; 11 bases are shared with TRBD2. The germline CDR1 and CDR2 sequences are MDHEN and SYDVKM. The CDR3 runs to 15 residues. The J segment lost 2 bases and the V segment lost 4 bases, leaving 4 bases of the junction unmatched. The CDR3 sequence is CASSSLAGGPYEQYF. CDR3 DNA sequence: TGTGCCAGCAGTTCCTTAGCGGGAGGGCCCTACGAGCAGTACTTC.

This chain links TRBV9 with TRBJ2-2; D is ambiguous. The length of the CDR3 is 14 residues. CDR1 and CDR2 from the germline V gene are SGDLS and YYNGEE. Between the trimmed V and J ends, which lost 3 bases and 6 bases, there was a span of 12 bases. For the CDR3, the DNA is TGTGCCAGCAGCGGATCGCCACTTCCCGGGGAGCTGTTTTTT. Encoded protein: CASSGSPLPGELFF. Full variable domain (rest looked up from reference TRBV9 and TRBJ2-2): DSGVTQTPKHLITATGQRVTLRCSPRSGDLSVYWYQQSLDQGLQFLIQYYNGEERAKGNILERFSAQQFPDLHSELNLSSLELGDSALYFCASSGSPLPGELFFGEGSRLTVL.

The V call is TRBV9, the J call TRBJ1-2; a weak D match, TRBD1 (5 bases). The V gene lost 3 bases and the J gene lost 4 bases, with 25 bases spanning the gap. CDR1 and CDR2 (germline): SGDLS, YYNGEE. This CDR3 region has 18 residues. The CDR3 reads CASSASLGQTGRSYGYTF. The CDR3 nucleotides are TGTGCCAGCAGCGCCTCTCTGGGGCAGACCGGCAGGAGCTATGGCTACACCTTC.

The J gene is TRBJ2-1, the V gene TRBV12-3 or TRBV12-4; no reliable D call. The CDR3 has 11 amino acids. V was trimmed by 5 bases and J by 4 bases, leaving 3 bases between them. The CDR3 DNA reads as TGTGCCAGCAGTCTTTACAATGAGCAGTTCTTC. This sequence encodes CASSLYNEQFF.

This chain links TRBV10-3 with TRBJ2-7, with 11 bases lining up with TRBD1. The V gene end was trimmed by 4 bases and the J gene end by 5 bases; junction bases not matched to a gene: 7. The CDR3 spans 15 residues. In germline, CDR1 is ENHRY, CDR2 SYGVKD. CDR3 amino acids: CAISGPGTGGNEQYF. In nucleotides, the CDR3 is TGTGCCATCAGTGGGCCCGGGACAGGGGGGAACGAGCAGTACTTC.

The CDR3 protein is CASSQGARGRSGTEAFF. CDR3 DNA sequence: TGCGCCAGCAGCCAAGGCGCCAGGGGGCGGTCAGGCACTGAAGCTTTCTTT. This chain links TRBV4-1 with TRBJ1-1; TRBD1 agrees at 8 bases. Germline V lookup: CDR1 MGHRA, CDR2 YSYEKL. The J segment lost 4 bases and the V segment lost 1 base, leaving 11 bases of the junction unmatched. CDR3 length equals 17 residues.

J is TRBJ1-4 and V is TRBV4-1, with 7 bases identical to TRBD1. This CDR3 is 15 amino acids long. Germline V CDR1 and CDR2: MGHRA, YSYEKL. The trim removed 4 bases at V and 8 bases at J, leaving 10 bases unmatched. This CDR3 is CASSRYDRAGEKLFF. The CDR3 DNA reads as TGCGCCAGCAGCCGTTATGACAGGGCGGGGGAAAAACTGTTTTTT.

The chain combines TRBV11-2 with TRBJ1-1; no reliable D call. The CDR3 is 13 amino acids. Germline V lookup: CDR1 SGHAT, CDR2 FQNNGV. The V gene lost 6 bases and the J gene lost 4 bases, with 12 bases spanning the gap. The CDR3 nucleotides are TGTGCCAGCAGTTCCGGGAGACGCACTGAAGCTTTCTTT. Translating it yields CASSSGRRTEAFF.

The rearrangement links TRBV28 to TRBJ1-5; D may be TRBD1 (6 bases). The CDR3 runs to 14 residues. The germline V gene encodes CDR1 MDHEN and CDR2 SYDVKM. V lost 6 bases to trimming and J lost 4 bases, with 13 bases between them. The CDR3 DNA is TGTGCCAGCAGCCGGGGGGGGACAAATCAGCCCCAGCATTTT. Translated, it gives CASSRGGTNQPQHF.

V gene TRBV30 combines with J gene TRBJ1-1; D may be TRBD1 (5 bases). The CDR3 is 12 amino acids. Trimming left V 4 bases short and J 8 bases short, with 14 bases between. CDR1 is GTSNPN and CDR2 is SVGIG in the germline V gene (reference sequence). CDR3 bases: TGTGCCTGGAATGAGGAGGGGCGAGAAGCTTTCTTT. Its translation: CAWNEEGREAFF.

The V call is TRBV18, the J call TRBJ2-3; 7 bases are shared with TRBD2. The CDR3 extends over 14 amino acids. J lost 5 bases, V lost 4 bases, and 6 bases had no gene match. Germline V gene sequence: CDR1 KGHSH, CDR2 LQKENI. The CDR3 bases are TGTGCCAGCTCACGGGGCGGGAGAGGAGATACGCAGTATTTT. Translating gives CASSRGGRGDTQYF.